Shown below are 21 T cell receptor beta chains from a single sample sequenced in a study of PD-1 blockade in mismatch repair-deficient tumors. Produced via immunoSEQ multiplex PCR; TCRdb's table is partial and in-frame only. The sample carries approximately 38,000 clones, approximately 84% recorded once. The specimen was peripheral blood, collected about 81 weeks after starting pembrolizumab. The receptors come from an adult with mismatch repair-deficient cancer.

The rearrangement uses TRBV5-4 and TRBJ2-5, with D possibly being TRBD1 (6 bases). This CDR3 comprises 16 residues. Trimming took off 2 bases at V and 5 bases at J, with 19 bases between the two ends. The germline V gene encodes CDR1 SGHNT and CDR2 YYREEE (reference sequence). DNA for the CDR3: TGTGCCAGCAGCTTCGGCAGGGGCGGCGCGGGTGAGACCCAGTACTTC. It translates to CASSFGRGGAGETQYF.

CDR3 sequence: CASSIRHAEGNQPQHF. DNA of the CDR3: TGTGCCAGTAGTATAAGACATGCCGAGGGGAATCAGCCCCAGCATTTT. This chain connects TRBV19 to TRBJ1-5, with a tentative D call TRBD1 (5 bases). CDR3 length equals 16 residues. The germline V gene has CDR1 LNHDA and CDR2 SQIVND (reference sequence). Trimming left V 2 bases short and J 4 bases short, with 15 bases between. Full variable domain (remainder filled in from reference TRBV19 and TRBJ1-5): DGGITQSPKYLFRKEGQNVTLSCEQNLNHDAMYWYRQDPGQGLRLIYYSQIVNDFQKGDIAEGYSVSREKKESFPLTVTSAQKNPTAFYLCASSIRHAEGNQPQHFGDGTRLSIL.

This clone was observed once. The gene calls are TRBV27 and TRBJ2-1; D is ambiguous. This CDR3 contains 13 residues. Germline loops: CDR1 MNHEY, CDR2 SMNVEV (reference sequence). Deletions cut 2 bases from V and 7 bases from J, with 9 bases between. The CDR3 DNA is TGTGCCAGCAGTTTAGGACGTGCAAATGAGCAGTTCTTC. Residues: CASSLGRANEQFF.

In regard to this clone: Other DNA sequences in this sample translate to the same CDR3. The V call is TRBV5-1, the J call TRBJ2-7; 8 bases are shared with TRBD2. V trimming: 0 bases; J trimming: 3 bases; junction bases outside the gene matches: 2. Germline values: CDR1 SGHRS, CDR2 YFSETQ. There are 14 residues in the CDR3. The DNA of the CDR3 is TGCGCCAGCAGCTTGGGTAGCGGGATCTACGAGCAGTACTTC. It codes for CASSLGSGIYEQYF.

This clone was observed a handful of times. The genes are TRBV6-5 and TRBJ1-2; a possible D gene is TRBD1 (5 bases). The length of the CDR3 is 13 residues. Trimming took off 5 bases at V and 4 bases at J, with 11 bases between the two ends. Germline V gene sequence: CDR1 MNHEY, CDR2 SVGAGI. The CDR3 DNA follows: TGTGCCAGCAGTAGGTCGGGGGGCTATGGCTACACCTTC. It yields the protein CASSRSGGYGYTF.

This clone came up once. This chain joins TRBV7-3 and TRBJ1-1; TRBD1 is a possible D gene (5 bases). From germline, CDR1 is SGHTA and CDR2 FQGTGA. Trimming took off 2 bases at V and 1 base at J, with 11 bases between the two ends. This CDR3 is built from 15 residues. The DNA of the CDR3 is TGTGCCAGCAGCTTACTTCGCAGGGAGAACACTGAAGCTTTCTTT. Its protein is CASSLLRRENTEAFF.

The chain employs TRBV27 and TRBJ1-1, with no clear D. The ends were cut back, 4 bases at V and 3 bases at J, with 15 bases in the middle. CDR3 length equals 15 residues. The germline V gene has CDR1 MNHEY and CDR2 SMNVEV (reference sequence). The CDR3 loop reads CASSYASRGDTEAFF. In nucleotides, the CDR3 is TGTGCCAGCAGTTATGCGTCTCGGGGTGACACTGAAGCTTTCTTT.

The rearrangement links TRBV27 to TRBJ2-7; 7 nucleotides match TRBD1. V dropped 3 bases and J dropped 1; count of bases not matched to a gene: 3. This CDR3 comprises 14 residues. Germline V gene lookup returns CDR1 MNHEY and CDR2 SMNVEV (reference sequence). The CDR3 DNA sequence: TGTGCCAGCAGTTTCCGGGACAGTTCCTACGAGCAGTACTTC. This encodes CASSFRDSSYEQYF.

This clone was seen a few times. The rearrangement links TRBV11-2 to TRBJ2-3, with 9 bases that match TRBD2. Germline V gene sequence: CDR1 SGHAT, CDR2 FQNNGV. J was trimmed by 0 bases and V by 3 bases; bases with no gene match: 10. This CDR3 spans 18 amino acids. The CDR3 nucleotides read TGTGCCAGCAGCTTTCGTCTAGCGGGGACCTCTAGCACAGATACGCAGTATTTT. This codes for CASSFRLAGTSSTDTQYF.

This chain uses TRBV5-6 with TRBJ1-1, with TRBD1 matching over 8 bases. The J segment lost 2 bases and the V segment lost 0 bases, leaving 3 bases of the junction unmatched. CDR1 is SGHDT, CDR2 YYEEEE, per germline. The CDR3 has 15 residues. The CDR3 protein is CASSLAGGGNTEAFF. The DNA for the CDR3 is TGTGCCAGCAGCTTGGCAGGGGGCGGAAACACTGAAGCTTTCTTT. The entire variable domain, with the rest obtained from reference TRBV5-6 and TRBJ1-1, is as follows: DAGVTQSPTHLIKTRGQQVTLRCSPKSGHDTVSWYQQALGQGPQFIFQYYEEEERQRGNFPDRFSGHQFPNYSSELNVNALLLGDSALYLCASSLAGGGNTEAFFGQGTRLTVV.

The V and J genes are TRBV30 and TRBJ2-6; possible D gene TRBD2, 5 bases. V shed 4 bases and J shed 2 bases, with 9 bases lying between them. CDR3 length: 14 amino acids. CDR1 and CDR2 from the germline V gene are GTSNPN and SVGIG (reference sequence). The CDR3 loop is CAWNTGTGANVLTF. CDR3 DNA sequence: TGTGCCTGGAATACGGGGACTGGGGCCAACGTCCTGACTTTC.

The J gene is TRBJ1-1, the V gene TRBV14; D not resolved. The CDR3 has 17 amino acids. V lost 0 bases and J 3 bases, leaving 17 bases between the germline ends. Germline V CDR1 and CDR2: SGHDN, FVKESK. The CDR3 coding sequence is TGTGCCAGCAGCCAAGATAATTATCCAGGCTTTGACACTGAAGCTTTCTTT. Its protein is CASSQDNYPGFDTEAFF.

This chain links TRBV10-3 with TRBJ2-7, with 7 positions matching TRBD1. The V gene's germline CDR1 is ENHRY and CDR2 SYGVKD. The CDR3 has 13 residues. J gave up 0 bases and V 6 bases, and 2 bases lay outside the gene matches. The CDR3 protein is CAIRGTDSYEQYF. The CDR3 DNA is TGTGCCATCAGGGGGACAGACTCCTACGAGCAGTACTTC.

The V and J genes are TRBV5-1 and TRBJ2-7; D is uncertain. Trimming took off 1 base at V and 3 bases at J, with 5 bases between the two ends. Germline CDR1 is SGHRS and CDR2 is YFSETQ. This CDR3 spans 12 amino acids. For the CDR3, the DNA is TGCGCCAGCAGCTTGAACAGCTACGAGCAGTACTTC. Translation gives CASSLNSYEQYF.

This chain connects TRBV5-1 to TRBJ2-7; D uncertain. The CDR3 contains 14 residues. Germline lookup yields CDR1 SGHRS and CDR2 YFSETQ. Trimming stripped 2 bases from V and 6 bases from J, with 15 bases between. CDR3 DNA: TGCGCCAGCAGCTTAATGACCGAGACCTCCGAGCAGTACTTC. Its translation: CASSLMTETSEQYF.

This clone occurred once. The DNA for the CDR3 is TGTGCCAGTAGTATCCGGACCAACTACGAGCAGTACTTC. The encoded protein is CASSIRTNYEQYF. J is TRBJ2-7 and V is TRBV19; D not certain. Germline CDR1 is LNHDA and CDR2 is SQIVND (reference sequence). CDR3 length equals 13 residues. Trimming cost V 3 bases and J 3 bases, with 9 bases left between them.

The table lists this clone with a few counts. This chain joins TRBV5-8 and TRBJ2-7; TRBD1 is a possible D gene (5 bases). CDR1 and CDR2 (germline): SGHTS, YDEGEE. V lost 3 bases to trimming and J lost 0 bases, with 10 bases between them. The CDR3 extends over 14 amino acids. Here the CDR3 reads CASSSGRASYEQYF. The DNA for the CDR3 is TGTGCCAGCAGCTCGGGCAGGGCCTCCTACGAGCAGTACTTC.

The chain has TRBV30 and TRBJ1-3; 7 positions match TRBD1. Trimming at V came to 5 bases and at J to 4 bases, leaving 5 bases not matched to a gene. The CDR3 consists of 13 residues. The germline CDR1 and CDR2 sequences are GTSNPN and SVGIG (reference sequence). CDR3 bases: TGTGCCTGGGGGGACAGTCGAGGAAACACCATATATTTT. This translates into CAWGDSRGNTIYF.

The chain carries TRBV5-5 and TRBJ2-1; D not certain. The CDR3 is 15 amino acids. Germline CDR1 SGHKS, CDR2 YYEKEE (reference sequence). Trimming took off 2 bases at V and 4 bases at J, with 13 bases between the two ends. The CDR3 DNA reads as TGTGCCAGCAGCTTTCAGGACCGACGATACAATGAGCAGTTCTTC. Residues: CASSFQDRRYNEQFF.

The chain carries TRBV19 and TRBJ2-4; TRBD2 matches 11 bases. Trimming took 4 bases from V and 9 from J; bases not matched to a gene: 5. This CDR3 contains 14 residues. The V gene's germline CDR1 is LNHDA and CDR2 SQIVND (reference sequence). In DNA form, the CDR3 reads TGTGCCAGTAGTAAAACTAGCGGGAGTGGCATTCAGTACTTC. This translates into CASSKTSGSGIQYF. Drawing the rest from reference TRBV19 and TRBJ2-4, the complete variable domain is DGGITQSPKYLFRKEGQNVTLSCEQNLNHDAMYWYRQDPGQGLRLIYYSQIVNDFQKGDIAEGYSVSREKKESFPLTVTSAQKNPTAFYLCASSKTSGSGIQYFGAGTRLSVL.

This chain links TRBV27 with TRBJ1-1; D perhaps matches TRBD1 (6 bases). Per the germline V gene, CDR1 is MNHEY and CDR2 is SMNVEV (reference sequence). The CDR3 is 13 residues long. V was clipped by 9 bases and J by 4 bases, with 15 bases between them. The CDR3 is CASQWGAGTEAFF. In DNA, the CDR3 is TGTGCCAGTCAGTGGGGGGCTGGCACTGAAGCTTTCTTT.